The rows below give T cell receptor beta chains drawn from one sample of a study of tumor-infiltrating lymphocytes in primary liver carcinoma. TCRdb recomputed calls from the multiplex PCR reads with MiXCR, one row per CDR3 protein. Among almost 45,000 distinct CDR3 sequences listed, roughly 74% were seen once. Sequenced input: tumor-adjacent normal liver tissue. Source of these receptors: a woman aged 30 to 39 with primary liver carcinoma and hepatitis B virus infection. The CDR3 runs from the conserved cysteine through the conserved F or W. A D gene is named only where the DNA matches it firmly. Only some rows state a clone size, as once, few, many or a class for expanded clones.

CASSSRTGSLGQYF	TGTGCCAGCAGCTCCCGCACAGGGAGCCTCGGGCAGTACTTC	-	TRBV13	once	TRBJ2-7
CISGETRWETQYF	TGTATCAGCGGAGAGACTAGATGGGAGACCCAGTACTTC	-	TRBV5-6	-	TRBJ2-5
CDSSPGGAYNYGRTF	TGCGACAGCAGCCCAGGGGGCGCTTATAACTATGGCCGCACCTTC	TRBD1	TRBV4-1	-	TRBJ1-2
CTSSPGIRWNEQFF	TGCACCAGCAGCCCAGGCATCAGGTGGAATGAGCAGTTCTTC	-	TRBV4-3	-	TRBJ2-1
CASSLDVSRGYTF	TGTGCCAGCAGCCTGGACGTCTCCCGTGGCTACACCTTC	-	TRBV11-1	many	TRBJ1-2
CASSLSLAEHGQYF	TGTGCCAGCAGCTTGAGTCTAGCGGAACACGGACAGTACTTC	TRBD2	TRBV5-6	-	TRBJ2-7
CASSPGLPTGELFF	TGCGCCAGCAGTCCCGGTCTCCCGACCGGGGAGCTGTTTTTT	-	TRBV4-1	-	TRBJ2-2
CASCFGTSQFF	TGTGCCAGTTGTTTCGGGACTAGTCAGTTCTTC	TRBD2	TRBV12-3/TRBV12-4	-	TRBJ2-1
CASSYSGCQPQHF	TGTGCCAGCAGTTACTCCGGGTGCCAGCCCCAGCATTTT	-	TRBV6-2/TRBV6-3	-	TRBJ1-5
CASGYSVSAEAFF	TGTGCCAGCGGTTACTCAGTGAGCGCTGAAGCTTTCTTT	-	TRBV6-5	-	TRBJ1-1
CSASRRASDTHYF	TGCAGTGCTAGTAGGAGGGCCTCAGATACGCATTATTTT	-	TRBV20-1	once	TRBJ2-3
CASSTSLAGGYNKQFF	TGTGCCAGCAGCACCTCCCTAGCGGGAGGATACAATAAGCAGTTTTTC	TRBD2	TRBV11-2	-	TRBJ2-1
CASSLHPTEETQYF	TGCGCCAGCAGCTTGCATCCAACAGAAGAGACCCAGTACTTT	-	TRBV5-1	-	TRBJ2-5
CASRNREYIEQFF	TGTGCCAGCAGAAACAGGGAATACATTGAACAGTTCTTC	-	TRBV6-5	-	TRBJ2-1
CASCDRTGVVQPQHF	TGTGCCAGCTGTGACCGAACAGGGGTGGTCCAGCCCCAGCATTTC	TRBD1	TRBV6-1	-	TRBJ1-5
CTSSLGTYASSNTF	TGCACCAGCAGCTTGGGGACATATGCTTCGAGCAACACCTTC	-	TRBV5-1	-	TRBJ1-2
CVSSHGQQTLGSPLLF	TGTGTCAGCAGCCATGGACAGCAAACCTTAGGTTCACCCCTCCTCTTT	-	TRBV4-2	-	TRBJ1-6
CASGTPHTDTQYF	TGTGCCAGCGGGACACCCCACACAGATACGCAGTATTTT	-	TRBV12-3/TRBV12-4	-	TRBJ2-3
CASSPTRGNSGDWQYF	TGTGCCAGCAGCCCGACAAGAGGAAATAGCGGGGACTGGCAGTACTTC	TRBD2	TRBV4-2	-	TRBJ2-7
CASSRTNGRDTQYF	TGTGCCAGCAGTCGGACTAACGGGAGAGATACGCAGTACTTT	-	TRBV6-5	-	TRBJ2-3
CASSQGRRVEQYF	TGCGCCAGTAGCCAAGGCAGGAGGGTCGAGCAGTACTTC	-	TRBV4-3	once	TRBJ2-7
CASRGCVTNTGELFF	TGTGCCAGCCGGGGGTGCGTTACGAACACCGGGGAGCTGTTTTTT	-	TRBV12-3/TRBV12-4	-	TRBJ2-2
CASSPGLAGRKDRQYF	TGCGCCAGCAGCCCGGGACTAGCGGGGCGCAAAGATAGGCAGTATTTT	TRBD2	TRBV4-1	-	TRBJ2-3
CASNVTGGGSWTYEQYF	TGTGCCAGTAATGTCACAGGGGGGGGCTCTTGGACCTACGAGCAGTACTTC	-	TRBV11-2	-	TRBJ2-7
CASSHRGVPSGNTIYF	TGTGCCAGCAGCCATCGGGGGGTTCCCTCTGGAAACACCATATATTTT	-	TRBV3-1	-	TRBJ1-3
CASTIMTGPTGVLFF	TGTGCCAGCACTATTATGACAGGGCCCACCGGGGTGCTGTTTTTT	TRBD1	TRBV7-3	-	TRBJ2-2
CASSQISLAGMQETQYF	TGTGCCAGCAGTCAAATATCCCTAGCGGGAATGCAAGAGACCCAGTACTTC	TRBD2	TRBV12-3/TRBV12-4	-	TRBJ2-5
CACSTYDIGITYNSPLHF	TGTGCCTGTAGCACCTACGACATCGGGATTACCTATAATTCACCCCTCCACTTT	-	TRBV5-4	-	TRBJ1-6
CASSARGQGSDTQHF	TGCGCCAGCAGTGCCCGGGGACAGGGGTCAGATACGCAGCATTTT	TRBD1	TRBV4-3	-	TRBJ1-5
CGCSHRGCGSLTDTQYF	TGTGGCTGCAGCCATCGAGGGTGCGGGAGCCTCACAGATACGCAGTATTTT	TRBD2	TRBV11-2	-	TRBJ2-3
CASSRGTDTQYF	TGTGCCAGCAGCCGAGGCACAGATACGCAGTATTTT	-	TRBV4-2	many	TRBJ2-3
CAISGQPGNSHLHF	TGTGCCATCAGTGGACAACCGGGGAATTCACACCTCCACTTT	-	TRBV10-3	-	TRBJ1-6
CASNLKFLLETETQYF	TGTGCCAGCAATTTGAAGTTCTTGCTGGAGACCGAGACCCAGTACTTC	-	TRBV6-1	-	TRBJ2-5
CASSHTIADPVSYNGQFF	TGCGCCAGCAGCCACACTATAGCGGACCCAGTCTCCTACAATGGGCAGTTCTTC	-	TRBV4-3	-	TRBJ2-1
CTSISAGTPYNEQFF	TGCACCAGCATATCCGCCGGGACACCCTACAATGAGCAGTTCTTC	-	TRBV6-2/TRBV6-3	once	TRBJ2-1
CASSRRGCGSLTDTQYF	TGTGCCAGCAGCCGTCGAGGATGCGGGAGCCTCACAGATACGCAGTATTTT	TRBD2	TRBV11-2	-	TRBJ2-3
CVSRSMGAGKLFF	TGCGTCAGCAGATCGATGGGAGCCGGGAAGCTGTTTTTT	-	TRBV4-3	-	TRBJ2-2
CAKEQGKAFF	TGTGCCAAGGAACAGGGCAAAGCTTTCTTT	-	TRBV14	many	TRBJ1-1
CASIGDRTYEQYF	TGTGCCAGCATAGGGGACAGGACCTACGAGCAGTACTTC	TRBD1	TRBV11-2	large	TRBJ2-7
CASSNDLNNERFF	TGCGCCAGCAGTAACGACCTCAACAATGAGCGGTTCTTC	-	TRBV4-1	-	TRBJ2-1
CSSSAELEIYCYTF	TGCTCCAGCAGCGCTGAATTGGAGATCTATTGCTACACCTTC	-	TRBV4-3	-	TRBJ1-2
CASSEWFRYYGYTF	TGTGCCAGCAGTGAATGGTTCAGGTACTATGGCTACACCTTC	-	TRBV25-1	-	TRBJ1-2
CTSSLLFIAGGGNEQFF	TGTACCAGTAGTTTATTATTTATAGCGGGAGGCGGGAATGAGCAGTTCTTC	TRBD2	TRBV28	-	TRBJ2-1
CASSELSGANVLTF	TGTGCCAGCAGCGAGCTTTCTGGGGCCAACGTCCTGACTTTC	-	TRBV6-1	many	TRBJ2-6
CASSKIGTGEQFF	TGTGCCAGTAGTAAAATCGGGACAGGAGAGCAGTTCTTC	TRBD1	TRBV19	many	TRBJ2-1
CASSTGLSTEAFF	TGTGCCAGCAGCACAGGTTTGAGCACTGAAGCTTTCTTT	-	TRBV11-3	many	TRBJ1-1
CASSYSSYRQCIYGYTF	TGTGCCAGCAGTTACTCCTCTTATAGACAGTGCATATATGGCTACACCTTC	-	TRBV6-6	-	TRBJ1-2
CSVQRQPSGTFGANVLTF	TGCAGCGTGCAAAGGCAGCCTAGCGGGACCTTCGGGGCCAACGTCCTGACTTTC	TRBD2	TRBV29-1	-	TRBJ2-6
CASISGGPSYKQYF	TGTGCCAGCATCTCGGGAGGCCCCTCCTACAAGCAGTACTTC	TRBD2	TRBV7-9	-	TRBJ2-7
CASSGSGLSGANALTF	TGTGCCAGCAGTGGATCAGGCCTCTCTGGGGCCAATGCCCTGACTTTC	-	TRBV6-1	-	TRBJ2-6
CSVGGQDTGELFF	TGCAGCGTTGGGGGACAAGACACCGGGGAGCTGTTTTTT	-	TRBV29-1	-	TRBJ2-2
CASSQSLSGGEKLFF	TGCGCCAGCAGCCAATCCTTAAGCGGTGGCGAAAAACTGTTTTTT	-	TRBV4-1	-	TRBJ1-4
CASSQDSGQGGNEQYF	TGTGCCAGCAGCCAAGATTCGGGACAGGGGGGGAACGAGCAATACTTC	TRBD1	TRBV4-2	-	TRBJ2-7
CSAKEGDSYTYEQYF	TGCAGCGCCAAGGAGGGGGACAGTTACACCTACGAGCAGTACTTC	-	TRBV29-1	-	TRBJ2-7
CATTRTPDNSPLHF	TGTGCCACCACCAGAACGCCCGATAATTCACCCCTCCACTTT	-	TRBV10-3	-	TRBJ1-6